The TCR beta chain under discussion was sequenced for a study of Ad26.COV2.S vaccination and SARS-CoV-2 variants. Whole-study context: Ad26.COV2.S shots went into the muscle once or twice, 56 days apart.

Produced via immunoSEQ multiplex PCR; TCRdb's table is partial and in-frame only. This sample yields about 350,000 clones, of which 86% are seen a single time; about 11% belongs to the top ten. Sample treatment: roughly 20 received Ad26.COV2.S at low or high dose, single or two shots; 5 received placebo; per-sample allocation not given. Specimens were obtained on day 63 following the first vaccine or placebo injection. Germline CDR1 reads MGHRA; CDR2 reads YSYEKL. CDR3 length: 14 residues. The V gene lost 2 bases and the J gene lost 3 bases, with 8 bases spanning the gap. Study-level points and caveats: Vaccinees displayed broader spike-specific TCR repertoires than placebo recipients.

This clone came up once. Antigen unknown. The V call is TRBV4-1, the J call TRBJ2-1, with D tentatively TRBD1 (6 bases). This clonotype was obtained from a person aged 18-60 years who received the Ad26.COV2.S COVID-19 vaccine or a placebo. Sample: peripheral blood, taken in a trial of Ad26.COV2.S vaccine versus placebo. CDR3 DNA: TGCGCCAGCAGCCAAATGACAGGCTACAATGAGCAGTTCTTC. It encodes CASSQMTGYNEQFF.